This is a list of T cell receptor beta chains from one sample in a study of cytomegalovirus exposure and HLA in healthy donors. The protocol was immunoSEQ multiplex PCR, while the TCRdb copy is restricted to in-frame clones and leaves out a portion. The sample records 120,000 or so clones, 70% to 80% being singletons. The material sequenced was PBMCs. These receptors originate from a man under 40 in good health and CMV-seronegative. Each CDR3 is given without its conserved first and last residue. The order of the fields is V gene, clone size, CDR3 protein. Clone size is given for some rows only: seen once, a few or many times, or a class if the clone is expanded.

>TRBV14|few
ASSPRDRRSSYEQY
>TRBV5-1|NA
ACSGGLGEKLF
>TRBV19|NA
ASSISGPNTEAF
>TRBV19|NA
ASSIVTGNYGYT
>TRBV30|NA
AWREGGGNSPLH
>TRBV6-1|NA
ASSERDRVGYNEQF
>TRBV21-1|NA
ASRTVMVPGHNNSPLH
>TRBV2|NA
ASRPQGREEKLF
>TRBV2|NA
ASSDYRTTDTGELF
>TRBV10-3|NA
AIRDRGGLNTEAF
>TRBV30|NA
ARGQNTQY
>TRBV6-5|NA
ASSSPRDRFNQPQH
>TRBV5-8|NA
ASSLVEGLYEQY
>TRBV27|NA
ASSSAMNPGNEQF
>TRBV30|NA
AWSVSGLGEQF
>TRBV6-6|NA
ASSYDGLGGSTDYT
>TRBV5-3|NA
ARSPGTDYEQY
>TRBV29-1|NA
SVQAGSKNIQY
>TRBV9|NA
ASSVVGDRAGFGCYEQY
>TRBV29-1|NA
SASEDGTYEQY
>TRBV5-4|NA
ASSLGAPSYNEQF
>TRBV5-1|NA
ASSSTGSAF
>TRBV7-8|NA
ASSLETRGDTEAF
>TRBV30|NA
AWSPGQGAWQPQH
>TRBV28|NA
ASSWTSGSEELF
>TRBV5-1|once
ASSTGTGGNEQF
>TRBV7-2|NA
ASSLAMGQVLNEQF
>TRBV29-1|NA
SVDPRKNTGELF
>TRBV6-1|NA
ASSETGVWREQY
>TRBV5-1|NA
ASSSVQAKNTEAF
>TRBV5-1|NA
ASAGRTDTQY
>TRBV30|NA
AWSSDSGNQPQH
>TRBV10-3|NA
AISPGRGLWTGELF
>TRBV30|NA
AWGQPNTNEKLF
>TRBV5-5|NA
ASSGADLPGANVLT
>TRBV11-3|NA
ASGSGGKTDTQY
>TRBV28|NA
ASSLISSGNTEETQY
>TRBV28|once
ASTRSGTSYEQY
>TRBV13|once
ASSIPGLAGRTDTQY
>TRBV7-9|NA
ASSNSDKGASNQPQH
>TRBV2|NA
ASSAQAGDYNEQF
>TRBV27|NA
ASSSYRDSYEQY
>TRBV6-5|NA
ASSYSGLGSYEQY
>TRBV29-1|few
SVEEQGAQY
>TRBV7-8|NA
ASSLVSHEQY
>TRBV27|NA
ASSMRGQRQETQY
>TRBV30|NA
AWSIAGLGNQPQH
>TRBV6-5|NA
ASSYSTGTRTDTQY
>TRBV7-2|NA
ASSLATGVAKNIQY
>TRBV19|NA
ASSIFQGLGTGANVLT
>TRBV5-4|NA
ASSSPPGAKDTQY
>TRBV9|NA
ASSPKDSQETQY